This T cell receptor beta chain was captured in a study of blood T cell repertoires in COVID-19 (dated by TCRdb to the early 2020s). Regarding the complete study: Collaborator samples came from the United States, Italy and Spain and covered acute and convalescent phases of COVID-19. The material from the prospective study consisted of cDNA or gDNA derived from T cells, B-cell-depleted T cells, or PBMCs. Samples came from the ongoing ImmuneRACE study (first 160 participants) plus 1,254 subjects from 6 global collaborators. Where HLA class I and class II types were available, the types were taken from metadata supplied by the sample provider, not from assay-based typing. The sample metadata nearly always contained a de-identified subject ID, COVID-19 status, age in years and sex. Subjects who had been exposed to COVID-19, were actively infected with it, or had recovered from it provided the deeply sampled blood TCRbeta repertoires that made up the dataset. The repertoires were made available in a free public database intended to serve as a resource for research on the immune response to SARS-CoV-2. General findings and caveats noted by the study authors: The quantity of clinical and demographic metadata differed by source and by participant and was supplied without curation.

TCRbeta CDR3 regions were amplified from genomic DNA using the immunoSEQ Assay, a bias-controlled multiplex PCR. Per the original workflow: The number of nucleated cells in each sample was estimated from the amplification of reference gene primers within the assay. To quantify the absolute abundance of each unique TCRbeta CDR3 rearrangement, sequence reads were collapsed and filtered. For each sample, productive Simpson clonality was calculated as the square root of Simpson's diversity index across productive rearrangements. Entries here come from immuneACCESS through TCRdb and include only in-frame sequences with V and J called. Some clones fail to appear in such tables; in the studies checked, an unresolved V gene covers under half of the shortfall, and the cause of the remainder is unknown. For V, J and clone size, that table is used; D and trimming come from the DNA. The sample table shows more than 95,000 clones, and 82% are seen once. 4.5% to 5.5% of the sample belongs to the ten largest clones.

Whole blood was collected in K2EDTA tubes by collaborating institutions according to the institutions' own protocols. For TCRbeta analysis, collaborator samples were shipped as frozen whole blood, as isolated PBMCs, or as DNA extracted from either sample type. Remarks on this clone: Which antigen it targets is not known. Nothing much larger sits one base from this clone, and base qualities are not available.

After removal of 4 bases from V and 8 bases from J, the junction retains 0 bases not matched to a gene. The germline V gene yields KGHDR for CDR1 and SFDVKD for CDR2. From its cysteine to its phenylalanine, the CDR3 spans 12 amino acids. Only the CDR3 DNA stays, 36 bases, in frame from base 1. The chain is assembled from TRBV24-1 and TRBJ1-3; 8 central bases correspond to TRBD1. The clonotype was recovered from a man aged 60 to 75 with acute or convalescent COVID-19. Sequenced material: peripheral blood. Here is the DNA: TGTGCCACCAGTGAGACAGGGGACACCATATATTTT. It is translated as CATSETGDTIYF.